The 21 T cell receptor beta chains below all came from one sample that was sequenced in a study of blood T cell repertoires in COVID-19. Clones were read by immunoSEQ multiplex PCR, and TCRdb kept only the in-frame ones, dropping some. The table records roughly 80,000 clones, 75% to 95% of them present only once. Sequencing was done on a sample of peripheral blood. These receptors originate from a woman aged 50 to 60 in a cohort sampled during active COVID-19.

This clone was seen a few times. The chain joins TRBV19 to TRBJ2-7; the D gene is possibly TRBD1 (6 bases). The CDR3 covers 12 residues. Germline lookup yields CDR1 LNHDA and CDR2 SQIVND (reference sequence). Trimming removed 6 bases from V and 3 bases from J, with 9 bases in between. CDR3 nucleotide sequence: TGTGCCAGTAGGGGGGACAACTACGAGCAGTACTTC. This sequence encodes CASRGDNYEQYF. Drawing the rest from reference TRBV19 and TRBJ2-7, the complete variable domain is DGGITQSPKYLFRKEGQNVTLSCEQNLNHDAMYWYRQDPGQGLRLIYYSQIVNDFQKGDIAEGYSVSREKKESFPLTVTSAQKNPTAFYLCASRGDNYEQYFGPGTRLTVT.

This sequence joins TRBV12-3 or TRBV12-4 and TRBJ2-7, with TRBD2 matching over 7 bases. The V segment lost 3 bases and the J segment 2 bases; nucleotides outside the gene matches: 1. The length of the CDR3 is 13 residues. DNA of the CDR3: TGTGCCAGCAGTTTCGGGACTACCTACGAGCAGTACTTC. Its translation is CASSFGTTYEQYF.

This rearrangement joins TRBV28 to TRBJ1-5; 10 nucleotides line up with TRBD1. The CDR3 totals 19 residues. J was trimmed by 6 bases and V by 6 bases; bases with no gene match: 20. Germline V gene data show CDR1 as MDHEN and CDR2 as SYDVKM. The CDR3: CASSPRKPGQGWIPQPQHF. The DNA of the CDR3 is TGTGCCAGCAGCCCACGCAAACCGGGACAGGGGTGGATTCCTCAGCCCCAGCATTTT.

V is TRBV5-5 and J is TRBJ1-2, with 7 bases fitting TRBD1. This CDR3 spans 13 amino acids. Germline values: CDR1 SGHKS, CDR2 YYEKEE (reference sequence). V was pared by 3 bases and J by 4 bases, with 3 bases of the junction left unmatched. The CDR3 here is CASSSDRLYGYTF. The CDR3 coding sequence is TGTGCCAGCAGCTCGGACAGGCTCTATGGCTACACCTTC.

The CDR3 sequence: CAWTRQGGNTEAFF. The CDR3 DNA reads TGTGCCTGGACCCGACAGGGGGGTAATACTGAAGCTTTCTTT. This chain joins TRBV30 and TRBJ1-1, with 9 bases matching TRBD1. J was trimmed by 5 bases and V by 4 bases; bases with no gene match: 8. The CDR3 extends over 14 amino acids. CDR1 is GTSNPN and CDR2 is SVGIG in the germline V gene (reference sequence).

The rearrangement links TRBV7-8 to TRBJ2-5; no clear D. The V end was cut by 4 bases, the J end by 1 base, with 13 bases between. The CDR3 is made up of 15 amino acids. Germline V gene sequence: CDR1 SGHVS, CDR2 FQNEAQ. The CDR3 DNA reads as TGTGCCAGCAGCTCCCGAGATAAATTCCAAGAGACCCAGTACTTC. Its protein product is CASSSRDKFQETQYF. Based on the CDR3 plus reference TRBV7-8 and TRBJ2-5, the full variable domain is GAGVSQSPRYKVAKRGQDVALRCDPISGHVSLFWYQQALGQGPEFLTYFQNEAQLDKSGLPSDRFFAERPEGSVSTLKIQRTQQEDSAVYLCASSSRDKFQETQYFGPGTRLLVL.

The CDR3 DNA reads as TGTGCCAGCAGACAGGGCACCTATAATTCACCCCTCCACTTT. Amino acids: CASRQGTYNSPLHF. This rearrangement joins TRBV6-5 to TRBJ1-6; D may be TRBD1 (6 bases). The germline V gene encodes CDR1 MNHEY and CDR2 SVGAGI. The CDR3 length is 14 residues. V was pared by 6 bases and J by 2 bases, with 8 bases between.

The chain is built from TRBV3-1 (or the pseudogene TRBV3-2) and TRBJ2-3; D might be TRBD2 (6 bases). This CDR3 is 17 amino acids long. V lost 3 bases and J 2 bases, leaving 18 bases between the germline ends. In germline, CDR1 is LGHDT, CDR2 YNNKEL (reference sequence). CDR3 amino acids: CASSQPGGGTLTDTQYF. CDR3 nucleotide sequence: TGTGCCAGCAGCCAGCCGGGTGGGGGGACCCTCACAGATACGCAGTATTTT.

The chain employs TRBV5-1 and TRBJ2-1; TRBD2 matches at 7 bases. V trimming: 4 bases; J trimming: 5 bases; junction bases outside the gene matches: 15. The germline V gene has CDR1 SGHRS and CDR2 YFSETQ. This CDR3 is 17 amino acids long. The CDR3 nucleotides are TGCGCCAGCAGCGGCTCCTCGGGAGGCACGGGGAACAATGAGCAGTTCTTC. Amino acids: CASSGSSGGTGNNEQFF. Looking up the rest from reference TRBV5-1 and TRBJ2-1 gives the full variable domain: KAGVTQTPRYLIKTRGQQVTLSCSPISGHRSVSWYQQTPGQGLQFLFEYFSETQRNKGNFPGRFSGRQFSNSRSEMNVSTLELGDSALYLCASSGSSGGTGNNEQFFGPGTRLTVL.

V usage is TRBV2 and J usage is TRBJ2-2; D gene uncertain. CDR3 length: 16 amino acids. Germline CDR1 and CDR2: SNHLY and FYNNEI. The germline V and J ends were trimmed by 4 bases and 0 bases, with 12 bases remaining between them. This CDR3 reads CASSGPRTANTGELFF. The CDR3 bases are TGTGCCAGCAGTGGCCCGCGAACCGCGAACACCGGGGAGCTGTTTTTT.

The J gene is TRBJ1-3, the V gene TRBV4-2; no clear D. CDR3 length equals 16 residues. Looked up from germline, CDR1 is LGHNA and CDR2 is YNFKEQ. V gave up 1 base and J gave up 0 bases, with 10 bases separating them. The CDR3 loop is CASSQVPGGSGNTIYF. Here the CDR3 DNA reads TGTGCCAGCAGCCAAGTCCCCGGTGGCTCTGGAAACACCATATATTTT.

The rearrangement links TRBV5-4 to TRBJ2-7; tentative D call: TRBD1 (6 bases). V lost 4 bases to trimming and J lost 3 bases, with 11 bases between them. Per the germline V gene, CDR1 is SGHNT and CDR2 is YYREEE (reference sequence). This CDR3 contains 13 residues. CDR3 in amino acids: CASSLRDNYEQYF. The DNA of the CDR3 is TGTGCCAGCAGCCTTCGGGACAACTACGAGCAGTACTTC.

The chain recombines TRBV11-3 with TRBJ1-3; D call uncertain. Per germline, CDR1 SGHNT and CDR2 YENEEA. The CDR3 length is 15 residues. Trimming removed 3 bases from V and 0 bases from J, with 9 bases in between. The CDR3 sequence: CASSFFRNSGNTIYF. As DNA, the CDR3 is TGTGCCAGCAGCTTCTTCAGAAACTCTGGAAACACCATATATTTT.

The chain carries TRBV25-1 and TRBJ1-2, with D possibly TRBD1 on 6 matching bases. This CDR3 region has 12 residues. V was shortened by 4 bases and J by 5 bases, with 8 bases between the two germline ends. Germline V gene data show CDR1 as MGHDK and CDR2 as SYGVNS. DNA of the CDR3: TGTGCCAGCAGTGCCGGACAGTATGGCTACACCTTC. As protein: CASSAGQYGYTF.

The chain combines TRBV3-1 (or the pseudogene TRBV3-2) with TRBJ1-3, with D uncertain. Germline CDR1 and CDR2: LGHDT and YNNKEL (reference sequence). The V end lost 7 bases, the J end lost 1 base, and 11 bases lay between the germline ends. The CDR3 runs 14 residues. The CDR3 region has the DNA TGTGCCAGCACCCCCCTCTCGTCTGGAAACACCATATATTTT. Protein: CASTPLSSGNTIYF.

This chain joins TRBV10-1 and TRBJ2-1; D might be TRBD1 (6 bases). This CDR3 contains 13 residues. In germline, CDR1 is WNHNN, CDR2 SYGVQD (reference sequence). V lost 5 bases and J 4 bases, leaving 9 bases between the germline ends. This CDR3 is CASSKDSYNEQFF. The CDR3, as DNA: TGCGCCAGCAGTAAGGACAGTTACAATGAGCAGTTCTTC.

This chain uses TRBV4-2 with TRBJ2-5; weak D call: TRBD2 (5 bases). From germline, CDR1 is LGHNA and CDR2 YNFKEQ. The V and J ends lost 0 bases and 4 bases respectively, with 15 bases between them. This CDR3 has 16 amino acids. CDR3 DNA sequence: TGTGCCAGCAGCCAAGAAGGTAGTGCCGGGGTAGAGACCCAGTACTTC. This codes for CASSQEGSAGVETQYF.

This clone was seen once. The chain joins TRBV28 to TRBJ2-6; 9 nucleotides line up with TRBD1. The length of the CDR3 is 18 residues. Germline lookup yields CDR1 MDHEN and CDR2 SYDVKM. The J segment lost 0 bases and the V segment lost 2 bases, leaving 5 bases of the junction unmatched. In nucleotides, the CDR3 is TGTGCCAGCAGTTTAGGGGACAGGGCCGGCTCTGGGGCCAACGTCCTGACTTTC. Its translation: CASSLGDRAGSGANVLTF.

In the case of this clone: The junction departs from germline at one end; a sequencing error may be responsible. The chain carries TRBV5-4 and TRBJ2-7, with 7 positions matching TRBD1. CDR1 and CDR2 (germline): SGHNT, YYREEE (reference sequence). The CDR3 loop spans 11 amino acids. CDR3 sequence: CASSRDRHHSF. The CDR3 region has the DNA TGTGCCAGCAGCCGGGACAGACACCATTCATTC.

The rearrangement joins TRBV6-2 or TRBV6-3 to TRBJ1-2, with 12 nucleotides matching TRBD1. Trimming removed 4 bases from V and 8 bases from J; junction bases left unmatched: 11. The germline V gene has CDR1 MNHEY and CDR2 SVGEGT. The CDR3 sequence is 16 residues long. CDR3 region: CASSLRTGTGGKGYTF. In DNA, the CDR3 is TGTGCCAGCAGTTTGCGGACGGGGACAGGGGGCAAGGGCTACACCTTC.

In this sample, this clone turned up once. The CDR3 sequence is CASSSSGGAGETQYF. For the CDR3, the DNA is TGTGCCAGCAGCTCCAGCGGGGGGGCCGGGGAGACCCAGTACTTC. The genes are TRBV5-6 and TRBJ2-5; 10 nucleotides match TRBD2. The germline V gene has CDR1 SGHDT and CDR2 YYEEEE. The CDR3 is made up of 15 amino acids. The junction had 7 bases not matched to a gene; V was cut back by 3 bases and J by 5 bases.